The next 18 T cell receptor beta chains were all read from a single sample in a study of shared clonotypes between healthy human individuals. The protocol was immunoSEQ multiplex PCR, while the TCRdb copy is restricted to in-frame clones and leaves out a portion. The table includes 2 million to 2.5 million clones, approximately 90% detected once. Specimen: naive CD4+ T cells from PBMCs. Sample subset: CD45RA+ positively selected. The source of these receptors is a man between 18 and 29 years old in good health. Some clones in this sample may be carry-over from other donors' samples.

The chain links TRBV7-5 to TRBJ1-3; the DNA was not used to check the table's D call, TRBD1. TRBV7-5 is annotated as a pseudogene. CDR3 length: 18 amino acids. The CDR3: CARSLRGGKVSVGNTIYF. For the CDR3, the DNA is TGTGCCAGAAGCTTACGTGGGGGCAAAGTTTCGGTTGGAAACACCATATATTTT.

This clone showed up just once. The chain couples TRBV5-1 to TRBJ2-5; the D gene is possibly TRBD1 (6 bases). The V and J ends lost 4 bases and 5 bases respectively, with 18 bases between them. Germline CDR1 SGHRS, CDR2 YFSETQ. This CDR3 comprises 15 residues. The CDR3 loop reads CASSKEPQGSETQYF. CDR3 coding DNA: TGCGCCAGCAGCAAGGAACCACAGGGATCGGAGACCCAGTACTTC. Using reference TRBV5-1 and TRBJ2-5 for the parts outside the CDR3, the full variable domain is KAGVTQTPRYLIKTRGQQVTLSCSPISGHRSVSWYQQTPGQGLQFLFEYFSETQRNKGNFPGRFSGRQFSNSRSEMNVSTLELGDSALYLCASSKEPQGSETQYFGPGTRLLVL.

This chain uses TRBV5-5 with TRBJ2-5; TRBD2 might be the D (5 bases). V lost 5 bases, J lost 4 bases, and 18 bases lay in between. This CDR3 has 15 residues. Germline V gives CDR1 SGHKS, CDR2 YYEKEE (reference sequence). The CDR3 DNA is TGTGCCAGCAGTGCCCCGTGGGTGGCGGGAGAGACCCAGTACTTC. Translation: CASSAPWVAGETQYF.

This chain joins TRBV5-6 and TRBJ1-1, with a possible D match to TRBD1 (5 bases). The CDR3 is 16 residues long. Trimming left V 0 bases short and J 0 bases short, with 12 bases between. The germline CDR1 and CDR2 sequences are SGHDT and YYEEEE. CDR3 nucleotide sequence: TGTGCCAGCAGCTTGGGCCGACAGAACATGAACACTGAAGCTTTCTTT. Amino acid sequence: CASSLGRQNMNTEAFF.

This clone was picked up one time. The V call is TRBV29-1, the J call TRBJ2-5, with 10 bases aligning to TRBD2. The DNA end lines up better with TRBJ2-7; the J call may be wrong. This CDR3 spans 14 amino acids. Germline CDR1 reads SQVTM; CDR2 reads ANQGSEA. This CDR3 is CSAAAGGPSYEQYF. The CDR3 DNA reads TGCAGCGCTGCAGCGGGAGGGCCCTCCTACGAGCAGTACTTC.

V usage is TRBV30 and J usage is TRBJ1-1; no reliable D call. Germline V gene data show CDR1 as GTSNPN and CDR2 as SVGIG (reference sequence). Deletions cut 1 base from V and 6 bases from J, with 9 bases between. CDR3 size: 12 residues. This chain's CDR3 is CAWSGISAEAFF. CDR3 coding DNA: TGTGCCTGGAGTGGAATTAGTGCTGAAGCTTTCTTT. The whole variable domain, remainder taken from reference TRBV30 and TRBJ1-1, is SQTIHQWPATLVQPVGSPLSLECTVEGTSNPNLYWYRQAAGRGLQLLFYSVGIGQISSEVPQNLSASRPQDRQFILSSKKLLLSDSGFYLCAWSGISAEAFFGQGTRLTVV.

This clone has a single count. The chain uses TRBV25-1 and TRBJ2-5, with D possibly matching TRBD2 (7 bases). Looked up from germline, CDR1 is MGHDK and CDR2 is SYGVNS. The CDR3 has 16 amino acids. V was cut by 5 bases and J by 5 bases, with 21 bases left in between. CDR3 region: CASSPFVGRGEETQYF. The CDR3 nucleotides are TGTGCCAGCAGTCCCTTTGTTGGGAGGGGGGAGGAGACCCAGTACTTC.

The gene calls are TRBV28 and TRBJ2-7, with 7 bases that match TRBD2. CDR3 length: 14 amino acids. Per germline, CDR1 MDHEN and CDR2 SYDVKM. Germline trimming cut 3 bases from V and 4 bases from J; bases unmatched to any gene: 6. The CDR3 protein is CASSFTGGWYEQYF. As DNA, the CDR3 is TGTGCCAGCAGTTTTACGGGAGGTTGGTACGAGCAGTACTTC.

Of note for this clone: Within the sample, other DNA sequences also encode this same CDR3. The chain recombines TRBV7-9 with TRBJ2-3; D is unclear. Germline loops: CDR1 SEHNR, CDR2 FQNEAQ (reference sequence). V was clipped by 5 bases and J by 3 bases, with 6 bases between them. The CDR3 loop spans 12 amino acids. The CDR3 reads CASSPQTDTQYF. The DNA for the CDR3 is TGTGCCAGCAGCCCCCAAACAGATACGCAGTATTTT.

J is TRBJ1-2 and V is TRBV5-6; 8 positions match TRBD1. Trimming cost V 1 base and J 7 bases; bases outside gene matches: 6. The CDR3 is 14 amino acids. Per germline, CDR1 SGHDT and CDR2 YYEEEE. The CDR3 reads CASSLWQGALGYTF. CDR3 DNA sequence: TGTGCCAGCAGCTTGTGGCAGGGGGCTCTTGGCTACACCTTC.

As concerns this clone: Within the sample, other DNA sequences also encode this same CDR3. The rearrangement joins TRBV5-1 to TRBJ1-1; D not resolved. From germline, CDR1 is SGHRS and CDR2 YFSETQ. The germline V and J ends were trimmed by 0 bases and 2 bases, with 8 bases remaining between them. This CDR3 contains 14 residues. CDR3 DNA sequence: TGCGCCAGCAGCTTGGCTCCCCCTAACACTGAAGCTTTCTTT. This encodes CASSLAPPNTEAFF.

The V call is TRBV20-1, the J call TRBJ2-2; D remains ambiguous. The ends were cut back, 3 bases at V and 9 bases at J, with 8 bases in the middle. CDR1 is DFQATT and CDR2 is SNEGSKA in the germline V gene (reference sequence). The CDR3 covers 11 residues. CDR3 sequence (DNA): TGCAGTGCTAGTCCGAGGCGGGAGCTGTTTTTT. Amino acids: CSASPRRELFF.

The chain is built from TRBV28 and TRBJ2-3; D may correspond to TRBD1 or TRBD2 (5 bases each). Trimming took off 1 base at V and 1 base at J, with 12 bases between the two ends. Germline CDR1 MDHEN, CDR2 SYDVKM. The CDR3 contains 16 residues. DNA for the CDR3: TGTGCCAGCAGTTTATATGGGGGAGCGGGCACAGATACGCAGTATTTT. Translation gives CASSLYGGAGTDTQYF.

Of note for this clone: This sample includes further DNA sequences coding for the same CDR3. The chain employs TRBV5-4 and TRBJ2-3; D ambiguous. Germline lookup yields CDR1 SGHNT and CDR2 YYREEE (reference sequence). This CDR3 region has 13 residues. V lost 0 bases and J 6 bases, leaving 8 bases between the germline ends. The CDR3 DNA sequence: TGTGCCAGCAGCTTGGCCGCAAGGGATACGCAGTATTTT. Protein: CASSLAARDTQYF.

The V gene is TRBV28, the J gene TRBJ1-2, with no clear D. Germline V CDR1 and CDR2: MDHEN, SYDVKM. CDR3 size: 15 residues. Trimming shortened V by 3 bases and J by 4 bases, and 15 bases separated the two germline ends. CDR3 bases: TGTGCCAGCAGTTTTGGAGACGGATCATCCTATGGCTACACCTTC. This encodes CASSFGDGSSYGYTF.

The chain links TRBV6-5 to TRBJ2-4; possible D gene TRBD1, 5 bases. V was shortened by 6 bases and J by 5 bases, with 14 bases between the two germline ends. The CDR3 loop spans 14 amino acids. Germline CDR1 MNHEY, CDR2 SVGAGI. In DNA form, the CDR3 reads TGTGCCAGCAGGCTGGGGCCCGCCCAAAACATTCAGTACTTC. This encodes CASRLGPAQNIQYF.

The gene calls are TRBV28 and TRBJ2-7; D possibly uses TRBD1 or TRBD2 (5 bases each). The germline gives CDR1 MDHEN, CDR2 SYDVKM. V was clipped by 3 bases and J by 2 bases, with 14 bases between them. CDR3 length: 15 residues. This CDR3 reads CASSFPGTGTYEQYF. The CDR3 DNA reads TGTGCCAGCAGTTTCCCCGGGACGGGGACCTACGAGCAGTACTTC.

CDR3: CASSLPPGSAGELFF. The CDR3 DNA follows: TGCGCCAGCAGCTTGCCCCCTGGATCCGCCGGGGAGCTGTTTTTT. This chain uses TRBV5-1 with TRBJ2-2; no definite D call. Germline V CDR1 and CDR2: SGHRS, YFSETQ. The CDR3 consists of 15 residues. V lost 1 base, J lost 6 bases, and 13 bases lay in between.